These 16 T cell receptor beta chains were all obtained from the same sample, sequenced in a study of T-cell memory formation after mild COVID-19. TCRdb re-called the 5' RACE reads through MiXCR, storing one row per CDR3 protein. Among approximately 480,000 distinct CDR3 sequences listed, about 20% were seen once. Input material: PBMCs or a T cell subset sorted from them (not recorded which). Receptors originate from an adult woman who had mild COVID-19 (a few samples of this study predate the infection). Cell type and time point are not known.

The gene calls are TRBV4-1 and TRBJ2-1, with 9 bases that match TRBD2. The CDR3 extends over 16 amino acids. CDR1 MGHRA and CDR2 YSYEKL come from the germline V gene. Trimming cost V 2 bases and J 2 bases; bases outside gene matches: 4. In DNA form, the CDR3 reads TGCGCCAGCAGCCAATCTTCTAGCGGGACCTACAATGAGCAGTTCTTC. Translating gives CASSQSSSGTYNEQFF.

The gene calls are TRBV6-6 and TRBJ1-2; 9 nucleotides line up with TRBD1. Per germline, CDR1 MNHNY and CDR2 SVGAGI (reference sequence). The CDR3 is 16 amino acids. Trimming at V came to 5 bases and at J to 1 base, leaving 8 bases not matched to a gene. The CDR3 DNA follows: TGTGCCAGCAGTCGAGACAGGGGGGGAAGTAACTATGGCTACACCTTC. This gives the protein CASSRDRGGSNYGYTF.

This clonotype was picked up a small number of times. The chain carries TRBV20-1 and TRBJ1-5; D possibly corresponds to TRBD1 (5 bases). Germline CDR1 is DFQATT and CDR2 is SNEGSKA (reference sequence). V lost 0 bases to trimming and J lost 0 bases, with 9 bases between them. This CDR3 contains 15 residues. The CDR3, as DNA: TGCAGTGCTAGAGATGACAGTCTTAGCAATCAGCCCCAGCATTTT. Translating it yields CSARDDSLSNQPQHF.

This clonotype showed up just a few times. This rearrangement joins TRBV7-2 to TRBJ2-5, with 11 bases fitting TRBD2. CDR3 length: 14 amino acids. CDR1 SGHTA and CDR2 FQGNSA come from the germline V gene. With V trimmed by 5 bases and J by 5 bases, 4 bases remained unmatched. The CDR3 region is CASSVSGRAETQYF. The CDR3 DNA sequence: TGTGCCAGCAGCGTTAGCGGGAGGGCGGAGACCCAGTACTTC.

This clonotype was seen more than once but under ten times. The CDR3 is CASSHRQGGIYEQYF. The CDR3 DNA is TGCGCCAGCAGCCATAGACAGGGAGGTATCTACGAGCAGTACTTC. This rearrangement joins TRBV4-3 to TRBJ2-7; D is possibly TRBD1 (7 bases). V lost 3 bases and J 3 bases, leaving 15 bases between the germline ends. The CDR3 length is 15 residues. Germline loops: CDR1 LGHNA, CDR2 YSLEER.

Written as DNA, the CDR3 is TGTGCCAGCAGCTCAGCACAGTTACTTTACTATGAGCAGTTCTTC. Translating gives CASSSAQLLYYEQFF. The J gene is TRBJ2-1, the V gene TRBV5-4; no clear D. This CDR3 comprises 15 residues. V gave up 3 bases and J gave up 8 bases, with 18 bases separating them. Germline V gives CDR1 SGHNT, CDR2 YYREEE (reference sequence).

The V call is TRBV27, the J call TRBJ2-1; D may be TRBD1 (6 bases). The length of the CDR3 is 14 residues. Germline-derived CDR1 and CDR2 are MNHEY and SMNVEV (reference sequence). Trimming took off 4 bases at V and 1 base at J, with 8 bases between the two ends. Written as DNA, the CDR3 is TGTGCCAGCAGTTCCGGACAGTCCTACAATGAGCAGTTCTTC. Encoded protein: CASSSGQSYNEQFF.

The table lists this clonotype with a few counts. The chain combines TRBV6-6 with TRBJ1-5, with D possibly TRBD1 on 5 matching bases. The CDR3 sequence is 14 residues long. Trimming pared 7 bases from V and 9 bases from J, leaving 19 bases between. The germline V gene has CDR1 MNHNY and CDR2 SVGAGI (reference sequence). CDR3 region: CASMVGANRGPQHF. CDR3 nucleotide sequence: TGTGCCAGCATGGTAGGGGCCAACCGGGGGCCCCAGCATTTT.

In this sample, this clonotype turned up a few times. J is TRBJ2-1 and V is TRBV11-3; 7 nucleotides match TRBD2. Germline CDR1 is SGHNT and CDR2 is YENEEA. V shed 0 bases, J shed 6 bases, and the junction held 8 bases outside the gene matches. The CDR3 covers 16 residues. The DNA of the CDR3 is TGTGCCAGCAGCTTAGATTGGAGCGGGACCCGCAATGAGCAGTTCTTC. Translating it yields CASSLDWSGTRNEQFF.

The genes are TRBV27 and TRBJ1-1; TRBD1 is a possible D gene (6 bases). Germline-derived CDR1 and CDR2 are MNHEY and SMNVEV (reference sequence). The CDR3 has 15 amino acids. V lost 7 bases, J lost 3 bases, and 18 bases lay in between. The CDR3 DNA reads TGTGCCAGCACAGGGGTCAGTTGGGGCTACACTGAAGCTTTCTTT. Translated: CASTGVSWGYTEAFF.

The V and J genes are TRBV9 and TRBJ2-7; D possibly corresponds to TRBD2 (5 bases). The CDR3 sequence is 15 residues long. The germline CDR1 and CDR2 sequences are SGDLS and YYNGEE. V was cut by 4 bases and J by 3 bases, with 17 bases left in between. The CDR3 region is CASSPGGSAYYEQYF. DNA for the CDR3: TGTGCCAGCAGCCCCGGTGGGAGTGCTTACTACGAGCAGTACTTC.

This clonotype was recorded a few times. In nucleotides, the CDR3 is TGTGCCAGCAGCAACGCGGGAGGGCCCCTCAATGAGCAGTTCTTC. Protein: CASSNAGGPLNEQFF. This rearrangement joins TRBV7-8 to TRBJ2-1, with TRBD2 matching 9 bases. J gave up 6 bases and V 5 bases, and 8 bases lay outside the gene matches. Germline CDR1 and CDR2: SGHVS and FQNEAQ. The CDR3 sequence is 15 residues long.

On this clonotype: A junction boundary mismatches the germline segment, possibly from a read error. The genes are TRBV6-9 and TRBJ2-5; D remains unclear. Germline-derived CDR1 and CDR2 are MNHGY and SVAAGI. The CDR3 is 11 residues long. CDR3 protein: CASGLYQYCWF. Written as DNA, the CDR3 is TGTGCCAGCGGGCTGTATCAGTACTGTTGGTTC.

This sequence joins TRBV7-2 and TRBJ1-2; D gene unclear. This CDR3 spans 12 amino acids. Between the trimmed V and J ends, which lost 3 bases and 6 bases, there was a span of 8 bases. CDR1 and CDR2 (germline): SGHTA, FQGNSA. CDR3 nucleotide sequence: TGTGCCAGCAGCTTCGCCGGGGATGGCTACACCTTC. It translates to CASSFAGDGYTF.

V usage is TRBV20-1 and J usage is TRBJ2-3; the match to TRBD2 covers 10 bases. CDR3 length: 18 amino acids. Losses at the gene ends were 0 bases for V and 8 bases for J; bases not matched to a gene: 17. CDR1 and CDR2 (germline): DFQATT, SNEGSKA (reference sequence). The CDR3 loop is CSARDLGAKAGGPGTQYF. CDR3 coding DNA: TGCAGTGCTAGAGATCTAGGGGCAAAAGCGGGAGGGCCCGGTACGCAGTATTTT.

This clonotype was counted only a few times. This chain links TRBV5-1 with TRBJ2-7, with 8 nucleotides matching TRBD1. The germline V gene has CDR1 SGHRS and CDR2 YFSETQ. This CDR3 has 18 amino acids. V shed 3 bases and J 4 bases; nucleotides not matched to a gene: 18. In DNA, the CDR3 is TGCGCCAGCAGCTCCACCGGGACAGGCCCCCCGTCATCATACGAGCAGTACTTC. Protein product: CASSSTGTGPPSSYEQYF. The complete variable domain, with remaining parts taken from reference TRBV5-1 and TRBJ2-7, reads KAGVTQTPRYLIKTRGQQVTLSCSPISGHRSVSWYQQTPGQGLQFLFEYFSETQRNKGNFPGRFSGRQFSNSRSEMNVSTLELGDSALYLCASSSTGTGPPSSYEQYFGPGTRLTVT.